This TCR beta chain came from a study of response to subunit inactivated influenza vaccine. Germline CDR1 is SGHDN and CDR2 is FVKESK. The V end was cut by 4 bases, the J end by 7 bases, with 10 bases between. CDR3 length: 12 residues. A single record per CDR3 protein comes from TCRdb applying MiXCR to the RT-PCR reads. Of 500,000 to 550,000 distinct CDR3 sequences listed, about 7.6% are singletons. This sequence originates from a man between 50 and 70 years old who received an inactivated influenza vaccine. The sequencing used PBMCs from blood, collected 23 months after vaccination. The genes are TRBV14 and TRBJ1-2; tentative D call: TRBD1 (5 bases). Here the CDR3 reads CASSLWTPGYTF. CDR3 DNA sequence: TGTGCCAGCAGCCTCTGGACACCTGGCTACACCTTC.